This TCR beta chain appears in the sequencing data of a study of shared clonotypes between healthy human individuals. Study information: A couple of women and a few men aged 18 to 49 made up the donors. Study findings and constraints: Blood alone was sampled, and tissue repertoires likely differ. Naive subsets typically showed greater estimated richness than memory subsets.

To note about this clone: The antigen remains undetermined.

Germline loops: CDR1 MDHEN, CDR2 SYDVKM. The CDR3 sequence is 14 residues long. The V gene lost 1 base and the J gene lost 2 bases, with 7 bases spanning the gap. Libraries were prepared by immunoSEQ multiplex PCR; TCRdb keeps only in-frame clonotypes and omits some of them. There are some 550,000 clones in the sample; approximately 97% occur only once, and less than 0.065% lies in the top ten. The origin of this receptor is a woman aged 25 to 39 in good health. Sequenced: naive CD4+ T cells sorted from blood. As to subset: CD45RA+ positively selected. V gene TRBV28 combines with J gene TRBJ2-3, with D unresolved. The CDR3 DNA reads TGTGCCAGCAGTTTATCGACTTCCACAGATACGCAGTATTTT. It is translated as CASSLSTSTDTQYF.